These T cell receptor beta chains were read from a single sample in a study of cytomegalovirus exposure and HLA in healthy donors. Profiling relied on immunoSEQ multiplex PCR, and the TCRdb table lists in-frame clones only, not all of them. The data contain 95,000 to 100,000 clones, 65% to 85% of them singletons. Material for sequencing was PBMCs. The receptors here all came from a man in his fifties or sixties in good health and CMV-seronegative. Both conserved end residues are part of each CDR3. The order of the fields is V gene, CDR3 length, J gene, D gene, clone size, CDR3 protein, CDR3 DNA. D genes are given only for firm matches. Clone size is not always given. Where it is, it says once, few, many or a class for expanded clones.

v_call: TRBV7-9
cdr3_length: 14
j_call: TRBJ1-4
d_call: TRBD1
clone_size: NA
cdr3_aa: CASSLEGAFEKLFF
cdr3_nt: TGTGCCAGCAGCTTGGAGGGGGCGTTTGAAAAACTGTTTTTT

v_call: TRBV19
cdr3_length: 13
j_call: TRBJ1-2
d_call: TRBD1
clone_size: once
cdr3_aa: CASTGQGAVGYTF
cdr3_nt: TGTGCCAGTACGGGACAGGGGGCGGTCGGCTACACCTTC

v_call: TRBV5-4
cdr3_length: 15
j_call: TRBJ1-1
d_call: NA
clone_size: NA
cdr3_aa: CASSLPGTLNTEAFF
cdr3_nt: TGTGCCAGCAGCTTGCCCGGTACTCTGAACACTGAAGCTTTCTTT

v_call: TRBV11-1
cdr3_length: 15
j_call: TRBJ2-4
d_call: NA
clone_size: NA
cdr3_aa: CASSSNRGGKNIQYF
cdr3_nt: TGTGCCAGCAGCTCCAATAGGGGGGGCAAAAACATTCAGTACTTC

v_call: TRBV30
cdr3_length: 14
j_call: TRBJ1-5
d_call: NA
clone_size: few
cdr3_aa: CAWSSGNLDQPQHF
cdr3_nt: TGTGCCTGGAGCTCAGGAAACCTGGATCAGCCCCAGCATTTT

v_call: TRBV5-4
cdr3_length: 14
j_call: TRBJ1-1
d_call: NA
clone_size: few
cdr3_aa: CASSYGTQNTEAFF
cdr3_nt: TGTGCCAGCAGCTATGGGACACAAAACACTGAAGCTTTCTTT

v_call: TRBV7-9
cdr3_length: 16
j_call: TRBJ1-1
d_call: NA
clone_size: few
cdr3_aa: CASSLGHGGLNTEAFF
cdr3_nt: TGTGCCAGCAGCTTAGGCCATGGCGGTTTGAACACTGAAGCTTTCTTT

v_call: TRBV6-6
cdr3_length: 12
j_call: TRBJ2-7
d_call: NA
clone_size: NA
cdr3_aa: CASRTGGYEQYF
cdr3_nt: TGTGCCAGCAGGACTGGGGGCTACGAGCAGTACTTC

v_call: TRBV6-5
cdr3_length: 14
j_call: TRBJ2-3
d_call: NA
clone_size: NA
cdr3_aa: CASSYLAGADTQYF
cdr3_nt: TGTGCCAGCAGTTATTTGGCAGGGGCAGATACGCAGTATTTT

v_call: TRBV5-1
cdr3_length: 15
j_call: TRBJ2-2
d_call: NA
clone_size: NA
cdr3_aa: CASSLAAGSAGELFF
cdr3_nt: TGCGCCAGCAGCTTGGCGGCGGGGTCCGCCGGGGAGCTGTTTTTT

v_call: TRBV2
cdr3_length: 13
j_call: TRBJ2-2
d_call: TRBD2
clone_size: NA
cdr3_aa: CATLAGGSGELFF
cdr3_nt: TGTGCCACCCTAGCGGGAGGATCGGGGGAGCTGTTTTTT

v_call: TRBV23-1
cdr3_length: 15
j_call: TRBJ1-6
d_call: NA
clone_size: NA
cdr3_aa: CASSPRVSYNSPLHF
cdr3_nt: TGCGCCAGCAGTCCGAGGGTGTCCTATAATTCACCCCTCCACTTT

v_call: TRBV30
cdr3_length: 13
j_call: TRBJ1-2
d_call: NA
clone_size: NA
cdr3_aa: CAWSKQGMTGYTF
cdr3_nt: TGTGCCTGGAGTAAACAGGGAATGACTGGCTACACCTTC

v_call: TRBV28
cdr3_length: 11
j_call: TRBJ2-1
d_call: TRBD1
clone_size: once
cdr3_aa: CASSGRDRAFF
cdr3_nt: TGTGCCAGCTCAGGGAGGGACAGGGCGTTCTTC

v_call: TRBV11-2
cdr3_length: 16
j_call: TRBJ1-1
d_call: NA
clone_size: once
cdr3_aa: CASSSRGMQSHTEAFF
cdr3_nt: TGTGCCAGCAGCTCCCGGGGGATGCAGAGCCACACTGAAGCTTTCTTT

v_call: TRBV6-6
cdr3_length: 15
j_call: TRBJ2-2
d_call: TRBD1
clone_size: NA
cdr3_aa: CASTPDRSNTGELFF
cdr3_nt: TGTGCCAGCACCCCGGACAGGTCGAACACCGGGGAGCTGTTTTTT

v_call: TRBV7-9
cdr3_length: 16
j_call: TRBJ2-7
d_call: NA
clone_size: NA
cdr3_aa: CSSSPRETGMYHEQYF
cdr3_nt: TGTTCCAGCAGCCCCCGGGAGACAGGGATGTATCACGAGCAGTACTTC

v_call: TRBV28
cdr3_length: 14
j_call: TRBJ2-3
d_call: NA
clone_size: NA
cdr3_aa: CASRDPGGTDTQYF
cdr3_nt: TGTGCCAGCAGAGATCCAGGGGGCACAGATACGCAGTATTTT

v_call: TRBV5-4
cdr3_length: 15
j_call: TRBJ2-5
d_call: TRBD2
clone_size: few
cdr3_aa: CASSLQAGAGETQYF
cdr3_nt: TGTGCCAGCAGCTTGCAGGCGGGAGCGGGGGAGACCCAGTACTTC

v_call: TRBV7-3
cdr3_length: 16
j_call: TRBJ2-3
d_call: TRBD2
clone_size: NA
cdr3_aa: CASSPGLAGATDTQYF
cdr3_nt: TGTGCCAGCAGCCCAGGACTAGCGGGGGCCACAGATACGCAGTATTTT